Only one count was recorded for the clone carrying this TCR beta chain. The sample comes from a study of cytomegalovirus exposure and HLA in healthy donors. The germline V gene encodes CDR1 GTSNPN and CDR2 SVGIG (reference sequence). The CDR3 runs to 18 residues. The junction had 11 bases not matched to a gene; V was cut back by 0 bases and J by 0 bases. PCR used 60 Vbeta primers and 13 Jbeta primers. Here immunoSEQ multiplex PCR was the method, and the copy in TCRdb shows in-frame clones only, minus some. The sample includes around 140,000 clones, roughly three quarters seen only once; the top ten take around 3%.

The V call is TRBV30, the J call TRBJ2-1, with 7 bases lining up with TRBD2. The TCR originated in a female donor in good health and CMV-seronegative. Sequencing was performed on PBMCs. The DNA for the CDR3 is TGTGCCTGGAGTGTACGGTGGGGAGGGCCTCTCTCCTACAATGAGCAGTTCTTC. Translating gives CAWSVRWGGPLSYNEQFF.